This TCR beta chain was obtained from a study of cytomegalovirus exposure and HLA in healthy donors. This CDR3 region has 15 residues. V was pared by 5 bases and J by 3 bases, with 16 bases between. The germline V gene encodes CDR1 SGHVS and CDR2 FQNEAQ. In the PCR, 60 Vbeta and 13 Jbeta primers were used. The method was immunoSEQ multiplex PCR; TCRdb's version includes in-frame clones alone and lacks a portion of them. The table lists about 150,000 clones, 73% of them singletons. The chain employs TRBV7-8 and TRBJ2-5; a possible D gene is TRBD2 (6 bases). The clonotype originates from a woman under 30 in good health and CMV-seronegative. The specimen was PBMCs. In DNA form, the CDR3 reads TGTGCCAGCAGCCGGGAGCGGGTGCTAAAAGAGACCCAGTACTTC. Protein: CASSRERVLKETQYF.